What follows describes a single T cell receptor (beta chain). This sample is drawn from a study of blood T cell repertoires in COVID-19. The CDR3 contains 14 residues. Trimming took off 4 bases at V and 3 bases at J, with 14 bases between the two ends. Germline assignment: CDR1 SGHRS and CDR2 YFSETQ. Sequencing was performed with immunoSEQ multiplex PCR; in TCRdb, only in-frame clones are kept and a portion is missing. The repertoire holds 200,000 or so clones, roughly 84% seen once, with 5.1% in the top ten. This clonotype was obtained from a woman aged 60 to 75 who had recovered from COVID-19. Sequencing input: peripheral blood. J is TRBJ2-7 and V is TRBV5-1; D gene unclear. The CDR3 sequence is CASSVDTQYYEQYF. The CDR3 nucleotides read TGCGCCAGCAGCGTAGACACCCAATACTACGAGCAGTACTTC.